This T cell receptor beta chain was obtained from a study of blood T cells in healthy people across ages. A second PCR of roughly 7 to 11 cycles used a sample-barcoded 5' primer and a J-beta primer mix. The template-switch adaptor was a 5' adaptor with 12 random nucleotides. It tagged each cDNA molecule. TCRdb re-called the 5' RACE reads with MiXCR, one entry per CDR3 protein. The sample yields about 1.4 million distinct CDR3 sequences, approximately 60% seen once. General study points: Long-lived donors had more naive CD4+ cells and higher diversity than aged donors.

Losses at the gene ends were 3 bases for V and 7 bases for J; bases not matched to a gene: 6. The CDR3 totals 15 residues. CDR1 and CDR2 from the germline V gene are SGDLS and YYNGEE. On this clonotype itself: The antigen is undetermined.

This TCR came from a man between 18 and 35 years old in good health. The sample comprised blood. This sequence joins TRBV9 and TRBJ1-6; 8 bases agree with TRBD1. Here the CDR3 reads CASSGRTGNNSPLHF. The CDR3, as DNA: TGTGCCAGCAGCGGGAGGACAGGGAACAATTCACCCCTCCACTTT.